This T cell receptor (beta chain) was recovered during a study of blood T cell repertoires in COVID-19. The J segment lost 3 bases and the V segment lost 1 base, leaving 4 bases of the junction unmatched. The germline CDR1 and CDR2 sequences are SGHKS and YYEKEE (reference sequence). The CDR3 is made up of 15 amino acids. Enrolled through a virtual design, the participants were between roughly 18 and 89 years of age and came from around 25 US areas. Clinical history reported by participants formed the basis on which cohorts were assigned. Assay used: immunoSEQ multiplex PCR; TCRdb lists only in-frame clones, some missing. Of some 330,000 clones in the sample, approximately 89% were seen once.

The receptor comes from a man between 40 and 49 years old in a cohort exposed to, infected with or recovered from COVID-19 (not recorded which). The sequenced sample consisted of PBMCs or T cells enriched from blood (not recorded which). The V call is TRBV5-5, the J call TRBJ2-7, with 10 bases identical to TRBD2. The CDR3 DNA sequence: TGTGCCAGCAGCTTGCAGCGGGAGGGGGGCTACGAGCAGTACTTC. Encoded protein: CASSLQREGGYEQYF.